Each of the 13 T cell receptor beta chains below was sequenced from the same sample in a study of multiple sclerosis patients with progressive multifocal leukoencephalopathy. Using immunoSEQ multiplex PCR, the repertoire was profiled, and TCRdb retains in-frame clones only, with some absent. The table includes 25,000 to 35,000 clones, 89% detected once. Time point defined: more than five months of natalizumab therapy. Sample: PBMCs, taken from a patient treated with natalizumab. The receptors derive from a human donor with multiple sclerosis.

The chain uses TRBV6-5 and TRBJ2-1; possible D gene TRBD2, 5 bases. The CDR3 is 14 amino acids. The V gene lost 0 bases and the J gene lost 9 bases, with 12 bases spanning the gap. Germline V lookup: CDR1 MNHEY, CDR2 SVGAGI. CDR3: CASSYSSVVSEQFF. The CDR3 coding sequence is TGTGCCAGCAGTTACTCTAGCGTCGTATCTGAGCAGTTCTTC.

This rearrangement joins TRBV13 to TRBJ2-1; D is unresolved. Per germline, CDR1 PRHDT and CDR2 FYEKMQ (reference sequence). CDR3 size: 13 residues. V lost 3 bases and J lost 6, with 9 bases in between. CDR3 sequence reads: CASSFLGINEQFF. The CDR3 nucleotides read TGTGCCAGCAGCTTTTTGGGGATCAATGAGCAGTTCTTC.

The chain has TRBV7-6 and TRBJ2-1; D gene uncertain. This CDR3 has 13 amino acids. Germline loops: CDR1 SGHVS, CDR2 FNYEAQ. Trimming pared 1 base from V and 5 bases from J, leaving 6 bases between. The CDR3 bases are TGTGCCAGCAGCTTAGAACCAGACAATGAGCAGTTCTTC. Protein: CASSLEPDNEQFF.

This chain links TRBV5-5 with TRBJ1-2; no clear D. V lost 4 bases and J lost 13, with 14 bases in between. Germline values: CDR1 SGHKS, CDR2 YYEKEE (reference sequence). This CDR3 is 11 amino acids long. The CDR3 loop is CASSPDDAFTF. DNA for the CDR3: TGTGCCAGCAGCCCGGACGACGCCTTCACCTTC.

V usage is TRBV4-1 and J usage is TRBJ1-1; tentative D call: TRBD1 (5 bases). Trimming left V 0 bases short and J 3 bases short, with 14 bases between. The CDR3 extends over 16 amino acids. Germline CDR1 MGHRA, CDR2 YSYEKL. The CDR3 region is CASSQEGDSGYTEAFF. The CDR3 DNA sequence: TGCGCCAGCAGCCAAGAGGGGGACTCGGGTTACACTGAAGCTTTCTTT.

The chain joins TRBV5-1 to TRBJ2-3; 7 nucleotides align to TRBD1. Trimming cost V 4 bases and J 4 bases; bases outside gene matches: 15. CDR3 size: 17 residues. CDR1 SGHRS and CDR2 YFSETQ come from the germline V gene. CDR3 amino acids: CASSGSPGQKTADTQYF. The CDR3 nucleotides are TGCGCCAGCAGCGGATCCCCGGGACAGAAAACGGCAGATACGCAGTATTTT.

The J gene is TRBJ2-5, the V gene TRBV4-1; 9 bases map to TRBD2. V lost 4 bases, J lost 5 bases, and 8 bases stayed unmatched. This CDR3 has 15 residues. Germline lookup yields CDR1 MGHRA and CDR2 YSYEKL. CDR3 sequence (DNA): TGCGCCAGCAGCCTTGGCGGGGGGGGGAGTGAGACCCAGTACTTC. It is translated as CASSLGGGGSETQYF.

The chain combines TRBV4-1 with TRBJ2-1, with D unclear. The CDR3 length is 16 residues. Germline V CDR1 and CDR2: MGHRA, YSYEKL. V was cut by 1 base and J by 2 bases, with 12 bases left in between. DNA for the CDR3: TGCGCCAGCAGCCAAGTGGATCTGACGACCTACAATGAGCAGTTCTTC. As protein: CASSQVDLTTYNEQFF.

The V call is TRBV5-1, the J call TRBJ1-2; 7 positions agree with TRBD1. The CDR3 contains 15 residues. The V gene's germline CDR1 is SGHRS and CDR2 YFSETQ. With V trimmed by 0 bases and J by 6 bases, 8 bases remained unmatched. The CDR3, as DNA: TGCGCCAGCAGCTTGGTTTCCGCAGGGGGGAATGGCTACACCTTC. Encoded protein: CASSLVSAGGNGYTF.

The chain combines TRBV13 with TRBJ2-1; 10 positions agree with TRBD2. Germline CDR1 and CDR2: PRHDT and FYEKMQ (reference sequence). V trimming: 5 bases; J trimming: 5 bases; junction bases outside the gene matches: 12. The CDR3 sequence is 17 residues long. The CDR3 sequence is CASSLWASGSEDNEQFF. CDR3 coding DNA: TGTGCCAGCAGCCTTTGGGCTAGCGGGAGTGAGGACAATGAGCAGTTCTTC.

The CDR3 DNA reads TGTGCCAGCAGCCCCCGAGGGGCGGGACTAGCGTCCTACTTCACCGGGGAGCTGTTTTTT. Protein: CASSPRGAGLASYFTGELFF. This chain connects TRBV5-4 to TRBJ2-2, with 10 bases identical to TRBD2. The CDR3 is 20 residues long. Trimming cost V 4 bases and J 4 bases; bases outside gene matches: 19. Germline V gives CDR1 SGHNT, CDR2 YYREEE (reference sequence).

The genes are TRBV29-1 and TRBJ1-2; D is ambiguous. The CDR3 runs 10 residues. Germline loops: CDR1 SQVTM, CDR2 ANQGSEA. V gave up 4 bases and J gave up 6 bases, with 6 bases separating them. CDR3 protein: CSVGQDGYTF. The CDR3 DNA follows: TGCAGCGTTGGGCAAGATGGCTACACCTTC.

The chain couples TRBV7-6 to TRBJ2-1, with TRBD2 identical over 15 bases. The V segment lost 0 bases and the J segment 7 bases; nucleotides outside the gene matches: 10. Germline V gives CDR1 SGHVS, CDR2 FNYEAQ. The CDR3 spans 19 residues. CDR3 sequence (DNA): TGTGCCAGCAGCTTAGCGCCCGGGACTAGCGGGAGGACTTCAAATGAGCAGTTCTTC. Protein product: CASSLAPGTSGRTSNEQFF. The whole variable domain, filled in from reference TRBV7-6 and TRBJ2-1, reads GAGVSQSPRYKVTKRGQDVALRCDPISGHVSLYWYRQALGQGPEFLTYFNYEAQQDKSGLPNDRFSAERPEGSISTLTIQRTEQRDSAMYRCASSLAPGTSGRTSNEQFFGPGTRLTVL.